This T cell receptor beta chain emerged from a study of T cell responses to AZD1222 COVID-19 vaccine. The study's findings and limits: Researchers took repertoire samples only after the peak T cell response had come.

The CDR3 consists of 14 residues. CDR1 and CDR2 (germline): GTSNPN, SVGIG (reference sequence). V lost 5 bases and J 4 bases, leaving 15 bases between the germline ends. This clone was seen just once. Its antigen is not identified. Measured with immunoSEQ multiplex PCR; TCRdb has only the in-frame clones, and not every one. The table lists approximately 92,000 clones, 70% to 90% of them singletons, with less than 3.5% in the top ten. The chain uses TRBV30 and TRBJ1-3; D not certain. This specimen consisted of peripheral blood, obtained on day 0 of AZD1222 vaccination. This sequence originates from an adult in good health. The DNA of the CDR3 is TGTGCCTGGGTCAAAGAGGGCTCAGGAAACACCATATATTTT. Its translation: CAWVKEGSGNTIYF.